The text below deals with one T cell receptor beta chain. This entry belongs to a study of cytomegalovirus exposure and HLA in healthy donors. CDR3 size: 15 residues. The ends lost 3 bases at V and 8 bases at J; junction bases unmatched: 10. Germline CDR1 reads MGHRA; CDR2 reads YSYEKL. Amplification used 60 Vbeta primers and 13 Jbeta primers. The method was immunoSEQ multiplex PCR; TCRdb's version includes in-frame clones alone and lacks a portion of them. The sample records about 110,000 clones, about two thirds being singletons. V is TRBV4-1 and J is TRBJ1-3, with 7 bases identical to TRBD1. The sample was PBMCs. This clonotype was sampled from a middle-aged woman in good health and CMV-seropositive. The CDR3 bases are TGCGCCAGCAGCCAGGGGCAGGGGGTAGGATACACCATATATTTT. Its protein product is CASSQGQGVGYTIYF.